This entry concerns a single TCR beta chain. No cognate antigen has been identified for it. Base qualities are not at hand, and no much larger clone is one base apart. The sample's time point label, in plain terms: cycle 4 day 1 (C4D1), after five to seven weeks of nivolumab. Relapse after autologous stem cell transplantation had occurred in all trial patients, and cohorts A, B and C were distinguished by prior brentuximab vedotin exposure. A Miltenyi CD4+ T cell isolation kit was used for magnetic negative selection to purify CD4+ T cells from thawed PBMCs. The trial cohort included fewer than 60 patients with relapsed/refractory classical Hodgkin lymphoma, and each patient had a best overall response of complete response, partial response or progressive disease. In the multi-cohort phase II CheckMate 205 trial, trial patients received single-agent nivolumab. An independent review committee assessed best overall response using the 2007 International Working Group response criteria. Trial PBMCs were collected just before the start of nivolumab (C1D1) and during therapy at cycle 2 day 1 and cycle 4 day 1. Peripheral blood was collected in 8 mL Vacutainer Cell Preparation Tubes, from which PBMCs were isolated by centrifugation and then cryopreserved. Purified CD4+ and CD8+ fractions were prepared only for cases in which an additional PBMC sample was available. Magnetically labelled cells were depleted on LS columns in a quadroMACS separator, and the flow-through was collected as the purified fraction.

The data belong to a study of PD-1 blockade in classical Hodgkin lymphoma (TCRdb year 2020). For the study in its entirety: Nivolumab dosing was 3 mg/kg intravenously every 2 weeks, continuing until either disease progression or unacceptable toxicity. The study used CyTOF and TCR beta sequencing to define a peripheral blood immune signature of response to PD-1 blockade in classical Hodgkin lymphoma.

The Qiagen DNeasy kit was used to extract genomic DNA both from unsorted PBMCs and from the negatively selected CD4+ and CD8+ fractions. TCR beta CDR3 regions were amplified by immunoSEQ multiplex PCR using primers annealing to V and J segments. Amplification bias was minimized using a synthetic immune receptor repertoire, and residual bias was removed computationally after sequencing. On the study's bioinformatics: Repertoire diversity was quantified as the Shannon entropy index using custom Python scripts. The unsorted, CD4+ and CD8+ repertoires were each analyzed separately, with the exception of combined analyses, where CD4+ and CD8+ sequences were merged in silico. A clone was considered expanded if an increase in frequency of at least 2-fold after treatment relative to C1D1 was found, and a pseudocount of 0.5 was applied to clones undetected at baseline. Clones with 0 or 1 copy at C1D1 were classified as singleton clones, and clones with 2 or more copies were classified as non-singleton clones. Clones expanded in unsorted samples were annotated as CD4+, CD8+ or unknown by matching protein sequences in sorted samples from the same patient. Wilcoxon tests on paired samples were used to test changes in diversity from C1D1 to C4D1. TCRdb re-hosts the immuneACCESS table, in-frame sequences only. Its copies lack some clones; in the studies checked, an unresolved V gene accounts for under half of them, and the cause for the rest is not known. From that table come the V and J calls and clone size; the DNA was used to work out D and trimming. The sample table holds over 10,000 clones, of which about 88% were seen once. The ten largest clonotypes hold 0.8% to 1% of the sample.

What the authors observed across the whole study: Among trial patients, those achieving complete response had baseline diversity similar to that of newly diagnosed patients, while diversity was significantly lower in partial responders and progressors. Lower diversity was observed in patients in whom nivolumab was started less than 1 year after ASCT, and these patients were excluded from later analyses so that confounding by immune reconstitution would be avoided. CD4+ but not CD8+ TCR diversity rose significantly by C4D1 (p=0.0027 vs p=0.16), most apparent in complete responders (p=0.02). Newly diagnosed patients were reported to have lower baseline TCR diversity than healthy donors, and relapsed/refractory patients were reported to have lower baseline TCR diversity still. Only a single clinical trial cohort was studied, and what caused the repertoire differences, possibly disease activity or prior therapy, remained undefined.

Measured from the cysteine to the phenylalanine, the CDR3 is 15 residues long. The entry retains the CDR3 DNA only, 45 bases that are in frame from base 1. Taken from the germline V gene, the CDR1 and CDR2 loops are SNHLY and FYNNEI. V is pruned by 7 bases and J by 5 bases, leaving 11 bases of the junction without a gene match. The TCR originated in a human donor with classical Hodgkin lymphoma. This chain is built from TRBV2 and TRBJ2-5, with TRBD1 identical over 9 junction bases. Sequencing used CD4+ T cells from blood, obtained before the fourth cycle of nivolumab. The DNA reads TGTGCCAGCAATAGGATGGGACAGGGATCCGAGACCCAGTACTTC. This is translated as CASNRMGQGSETQYF.